This T cell receptor (beta chain) originates from a study of T-cell memory formation after mild COVID-19. Overall study context: Largely, TCR clusters stayed within a single donor.

Each CDR3 protein is one row after TCRdb ran MiXCR on the 5' RACE reads. Here the sample spans some 160,000 distinct CDR3 sequences, over 10% being singletons. Study-wide points: Among CD4+ contracting clones, most were CM and EM, and CD8+ ones EMRA. Whereas later expanders leaned CD4+, clones contracting day 15 to 85 showed a balanced CD4/CD8 makeup.

Germline V CDR1 and CDR2: SGHTA, FQGNSA. The V and J ends lost 4 bases and 7 bases, in that order; junction bases with no gene match: 4. This CDR3 comprises 14 residues. This clonotype was picked up many times. Its target is not known. This chain uses TRBV7-2 with TRBJ1-6; TRBD1 matches 7 bases. The material sequenced was PBMCs or a T cell subset sorted from them (not recorded which). The sequence derives from a man aged 18 to 30 who had mild COVID-19 (a few samples of this study predate the infection). Cell type and time point are not known. The DNA for the CDR3 is TGTGCCAGCAGCTCACAGGGGCCCAATTCACCCCTCCACTTT. Translation gives CASSSQGPNSPLHF.